The rows below give T cell receptor beta chains drawn from one sample of a study of shared clonotypes between healthy human individuals. Measured with immunoSEQ multiplex PCR; TCRdb has only the in-frame clones, and not every one. This sample has over a million clones, with approximately 98% found just once. The sequenced material came from naive CD4+ T cells sorted from blood. The receptors come from a man under 40 in good health. CDR3s include the opening cysteine and the closing phenylalanine or tryptophan. Fields, in order: J gene, V gene, CDR3 protein.

j_call: TRBJ1-2; v_call: TRBV19; cdr3_aa: CASRGRDGYGYTF
j_call: TRBJ1-2; v_call: TRBV14; cdr3_aa: CASSPTGRSYGYTF
j_call: TRBJ1-4; v_call: TRBV2; cdr3_aa: CASSLERAGANEKLFF
j_call: TRBJ2-5; v_call: TRBV4-3; cdr3_aa: CASSSEGRYETQYF
j_call: TRBJ2-1; v_call: TRBV9; cdr3_aa: CASSVDPLANEQFF
j_call: TRBJ2-1; v_call: TRBV5-1; cdr3_aa: CASRSGEGSYNEQFF
j_call: TRBJ2-3; v_call: TRBV6-1; cdr3_aa: CAISGTSGTSTDTQYF
j_call: TRBJ2-2; v_call: TRBV18; cdr3_aa: CASSPMVLTNTGELFF
j_call: TRBJ1-2; v_call: TRBV6-5; cdr3_aa: CASSYDTPNRGYTF
j_call: TRBJ1-2; v_call: TRBV9; cdr3_aa: CASSVAGPPNYGYTF
j_call: TRBJ2-1; v_call: TRBV18; cdr3_aa: CASSPLAGAVNEQFF
j_call: TRBJ2-2; v_call: TRBV11-3; cdr3_aa: CASSLDRMGQENTGELFF
j_call: TRBJ2-1; v_call: TRBV5-1; cdr3_aa: CASSFGQVSYNEQFF
j_call: TRBJ2-5; v_call: TRBV9; cdr3_aa: CASSVGRTGAQYF
j_call: TRBJ2-7; v_call: TRBV19; cdr3_aa: CASRPAGQANYEQYF
j_call: TRBJ1-1; v_call: TRBV6-5; cdr3_aa: CASSYRGSGGTEAFF
j_call: TRBJ2-7; v_call: TRBV12-2; cdr3_aa: CASRPDRDGFINYEQYF
j_call: TRBJ1-1; v_call: TRBV30; cdr3_aa: CAWSLLTGYYTEAFF
j_call: TRBJ1-1; v_call: TRBV7-2; cdr3_aa: CASSFGTVGTEAFF
j_call: TRBJ2-2; v_call: TRBV2; cdr3_aa: CASRARTGTGELFF
j_call: TRBJ2-3; v_call: TRBV20-1; cdr3_aa: CSNRVTDTQYF
j_call: TRBJ2-7; v_call: TRBV2; cdr3_aa: CASSGTSGTTAEQYF
j_call: TRBJ2-7; v_call: TRBV7-8; cdr3_aa: CASSELYSERSYEQYF
j_call: TRBJ2-2; v_call: TRBV7-3; cdr3_aa: CASSPSLGGELFF
j_call: TRBJ1-2; v_call: TRBV28; cdr3_aa: CASRGNGRENYGYTF
j_call: TRBJ2-7; v_call: TRBV15; cdr3_aa: CATSSHRGNEQYF
j_call: TRBJ2-5; v_call: TRBV15; cdr3_aa: CATSTHRTGGETQYF
j_call: TRBJ2-3; v_call: TRBV6-5; cdr3_aa: CASSYDSADTQYF
j_call: TRBJ2-2; v_call: TRBV7-9; cdr3_aa: CASSQTSGSVTGELFF
j_call: TRBJ2-1; v_call: TRBV5-4; cdr3_aa: CASSSGTSGPGVVEQFF
j_call: TRBJ2-5; v_call: TRBV5-1; cdr3_aa: CASSLGLLDQEQETQYF
j_call: TRBJ2-1; v_call: TRBV29-1; cdr3_aa: CSVVDRDTYNEQFF
j_call: TRBJ2-7; v_call: TRBV5-1; cdr3_aa: CASRFLLQGTYEQYF
j_call: TRBJ2-1; v_call: TRBV28; cdr3_aa: CASSLSARPSSYNEQFF
j_call: TRBJ1-1; v_call: TRBV9; cdr3_aa: CASSVGRSITEAFF
j_call: TRBJ2-1; v_call: TRBV19; cdr3_aa: CASRGQPDNEQFF
j_call: TRBJ2-5; v_call: TRBV18; cdr3_aa: CASSPPGIEETQYF